The 16 T cell receptor beta chains listed next were all sequenced from one sample in a study of blood T cell repertoires in COVID-19. Using immunoSEQ multiplex PCR, the repertoire was profiled, and TCRdb retains in-frame clones only, with some absent. Of 150,000 to 200,000 clones detected, about 85% appear once; the ten largest clones hold under 25%. The sequencing input was peripheral blood. The receptors here all came from a man aged 55-75 years with active or convalescent COVID-19.

The rearrangement links TRBV7-9 to TRBJ1-2, with D uncertain. V lost 5 bases and J lost 4, with 11 bases in between. The CDR3 contains 13 residues. Germline V lookup: CDR1 SEHNR, CDR2 FQNEAQ (reference sequence). For the CDR3, the DNA is TGTGCCAGCAGCCCCGACTACTTCTATGGCTACACCTTC. This sequence encodes CASSPDYFYGYTF.

A single count supports this clone. The chain has TRBV10-3 and TRBJ2-1; TRBD2 matches 7 bases. The CDR3 loop spans 14 amino acids. Germline V CDR1 and CDR2: ENHRY, SYGVKD. V shed 2 bases and J 5 bases; nucleotides not matched to a gene: 3. Here the CDR3 reads CAISERGVNNEQFF. In nucleotides, the CDR3 is TGTGCCATCAGTGAGCGGGGGGTAAACAATGAGCAGTTCTTC.

The chain combines TRBV5-1 with TRBJ1-3; 7 nucleotides line up with TRBD1. This CDR3 is built from 16 residues. Unmatched junction bases numbered 5, after V lost 2 bases and J lost 0 bases. Germline CDR1 SGHRS, CDR2 YFSETQ. CDR3 nucleotide sequence: TGCGCCAGCAGCTTTGCAGGGGGTAACTCTGGAAACACCATATATTTT. This codes for CASSFAGGNSGNTIYF. The full variable domain, its missing parts supplied by reference TRBV5-1 and TRBJ1-3, is KAGVTQTPRYLIKTRGQQVTLSCSPISGHRSVSWYQQTPGQGLQFLFEYFSETQRNKGNFPGRFSGRQFSNSRSEMNVSTLELGDSALYLCASSFAGGNSGNTIYFGEGSWLTVV.

The genes are TRBV7-2 and TRBJ1-1; D possibly corresponds to TRBD1 (6 bases). Germline V CDR1 and CDR2: SGHTA, FQGNSA. The CDR3 runs 18 residues. V lost 2 bases and J 4 bases, leaving 23 bases between the germline ends. CDR3 in amino acids: CASSLFSAIGGLPTEAFF. CDR3 bases: TGTGCCAGCAGCTTATTTTCTGCCATAGGGGGATTGCCCACTGAAGCTTTCTTT. The complete variable domain, with remaining parts taken from reference TRBV7-2 and TRBJ1-1, reads GAGVSQSPSNKVTEKGKDVELRCDPISGHTALYWYRQSLGQGLEFLIYFQGNSAPDKSGLPSDRFSAERTGGSVSTLTIQRTQQEDSAVYLCASSLFSAIGGLPTEAFFGQGTRLTVV.

The chain is built from TRBV6-2 or TRBV6-3 and TRBJ2-2; 8 bases match TRBD2. Germline loops: CDR1 MNHEY, CDR2 SVGEGT. V was pared by 5 bases and J by 5 bases, with 7 bases of the junction left unmatched. The CDR3 is made up of 15 amino acids. In nucleotides, the CDR3 is TGTGCCAGCAGTCGGCACAGCGGGGGAACCGGGGAGCTGTTTTTT. Protein product: CASSRHSGGTGELFF.

The chain couples TRBV6-5 to TRBJ2-5; 9 nucleotides line up with TRBD2. The CDR3 sequence is 16 residues long. Germline trimming cut 1 base from V and 5 bases from J; bases unmatched to any gene: 8. Per germline, CDR1 MNHEY and CDR2 SVGAGI. The CDR3 loop reads CASSYYLSGGVETQYF. The CDR3 DNA is TGTGCCAGCAGTTACTACCTTAGCGGGGGAGTCGAGACCCAGTACTTC.

The chain links TRBV4-1 to TRBJ1-2; D gene unclear. Germline CDR1 is MGHRA and CDR2 is YSYEKL. The CDR3 sequence is 15 residues long. Deletions cut 4 bases from V and 0 bases from J, with 12 bases between. Here the CDR3 DNA reads TGCGCCAGCAGCCCGAAGGCTAGAGCTAACTATGGCTACACCTTC. Residues: CASSPKARANYGYTF.

V gene TRBV10-3 combines with J gene TRBJ1-2; D gene uncertain. Per the germline V gene, CDR1 is ENHRY and CDR2 is SYGVKD. Trimming removed 6 bases from V and 8 bases from J, with 16 bases in between. CDR3 length equals 13 residues. In nucleotides, the CDR3 is TGTGCCATCAGGGACTCCGGGAGTGAAGGCTACACCTTC. Translation: CAIRDSGSEGYTF.

The sample holds one count of this clone. The V gene is TRBV29-1, the J gene TRBJ2-3; 10 bases are shared with TRBD1. V lost 6 bases, J lost 5 bases, and 8 bases stayed unmatched. This CDR3 has 14 residues. Germline values: CDR1 SQVTM, CDR2 ANQGSEA. The CDR3 sequence is CSVGRQGAQDTQYF. The CDR3 nucleotides read TGCAGCGTGGGAAGACAGGGGGCTCAAGATACGCAGTATTTT.

The genes are TRBV27 and TRBJ2-7; perhaps TRBD1 as D (6 bases). V was cut by 8 bases and J by 1 base, with 18 bases left in between. Looked up from germline, CDR1 is MNHEY and CDR2 is SMNVEV (reference sequence). CDR3 length equals 15 residues. CDR3 in DNA: TGTGCCAGCTCCTTGGGACATAGTCGATCCTACGAGCAGTACTTC. Residues: CASSLGHSRSYEQYF.

This chain joins TRBV3-1 (or the pseudogene TRBV3-2) and TRBJ2-7; 11 bases fit TRBD2. Looked up from germline, CDR1 is LGHDT and CDR2 is YNNKEL (reference sequence). V gave up 4 bases and J gave up 5 bases; unmatched junction bases: 1. This CDR3 has 13 amino acids. CDR3 in amino acids: CASSPGLADEQYF. The CDR3 coding sequence is TGTGCCAGCAGCCCGGGACTAGCGGACGAGCAGTACTTC.

The rearrangement links TRBV7-3 to TRBJ2-7; TRBD2 matches 7 bases. The CDR3 is 14 amino acids. The V gene's germline CDR1 is SGHTA and CDR2 FQGTGA. V shed 0 bases, J shed 4 bases, and the junction held 3 bases outside the gene matches. CDR3 DNA sequence: TGTGCCAGCAGCTTAACCGGGGGAGGGTACGAGCAGTACTTC. Translation: CASSLTGGGYEQYF.

The gene calls are TRBV3-1 (or the pseudogene TRBV3-2) and TRBJ2-7, with D possibly being TRBD2 (5 bases). V was trimmed by 1 base and J by 7 bases, leaving 5 bases between them. The germline gives CDR1 LGHDT, CDR2 YNNKEL (reference sequence). The CDR3 spans 11 residues. CDR3 sequence reads: CASSQGGEQYF. The DNA of the CDR3 is TGTGCCAGCAGCCAAGGAGGGGAGCAGTACTTC.

V and J are TRBV12-3 or TRBV12-4 and TRBJ1-2; D not certain. The CDR3 contains 11 residues. Between the trimmed V and J ends, which lost 5 bases and 2 bases, there was a span of 3 bases. CDR3: CASSQNYGYTF. The CDR3 nucleotides are TGTGCCAGCAGTCAGAACTATGGCTACACCTTC.

This chain uses TRBV29-1 with TRBJ1-2, with a possible D match to TRBD1 (5 bases). Trimming left V 1 base short and J 11 bases short, with 14 bases between. CDR3 size: 12 residues. The germline V gene encodes CDR1 SQVTM and CDR2 ANQGSEA. In DNA, the CDR3 is TGCAGCGTTGAAGCCATTGGCGGGGGATACACCTTC. It yields the protein CSVEAIGGGYTF.

This chain joins TRBV9 and TRBJ2-1; 8 positions agree with TRBD2. This CDR3 region has 16 residues. Unmatched junction bases numbered 10, after V lost 0 bases and J lost 8 bases. From germline, CDR1 is SGDLS and CDR2 YYNGEE. CDR3 in amino acids: CASSVVGLGLADEQFF. The CDR3 region has the DNA TGTGCCAGCAGCGTAGTGGGACTAGGCCTTGCGGATGAGCAGTTCTTC.